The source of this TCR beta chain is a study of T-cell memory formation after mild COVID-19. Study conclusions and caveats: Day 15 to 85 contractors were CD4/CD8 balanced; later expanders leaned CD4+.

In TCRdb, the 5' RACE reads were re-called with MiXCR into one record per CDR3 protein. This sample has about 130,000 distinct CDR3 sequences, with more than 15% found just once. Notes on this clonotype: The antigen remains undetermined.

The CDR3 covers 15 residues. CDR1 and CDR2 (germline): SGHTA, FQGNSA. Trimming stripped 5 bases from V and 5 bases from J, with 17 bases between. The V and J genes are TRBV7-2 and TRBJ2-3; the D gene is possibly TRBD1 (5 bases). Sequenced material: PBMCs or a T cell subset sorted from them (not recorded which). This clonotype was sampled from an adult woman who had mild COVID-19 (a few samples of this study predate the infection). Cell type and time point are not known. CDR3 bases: TGTGCCAGCAGCCCTTACCAAGTGGGGCAAGATACGCAGTATTTT. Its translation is CASSPYQVGQDTQYF.